Reported below is one T cell receptor beta chain. Its matching antigen is unknown. This record belongs to a study of blood T cells in healthy people across ages. V was pared by 6 bases and J by 0 bases, with 9 bases between. CDR3 length equals 15 residues. The germline CDR1 and CDR2 sequences are LGHDT and YNNKEL (reference sequence). Study-wide results and limits: There were more naive CD4+ cells and higher diversity in long-lived donors than in aged donors.

A J-beta primer mix and a sample-barcoded 5' primer were used in a second PCR of about 7 to 12 cycles. MiXCR was run by TCRdb on the 5' RACE reads, yielding one entry per CDR3 protein. This table holds around 320,000 distinct CDR3 sequences, 25% to 30% found once. The donors, all healthy, were Caucasians living in Russia, aged about 6 to 100. Each sample provided at least 6 micrograms of extracted total RNA. The chain combines TRBV3-1 with TRBJ1-6; D is unresolved. The sequence was obtained from a woman in her 70s in good health. The source material was blood. CDR3 residues: CASREEGSYNSPLHF. CDR3 coding DNA: TGTGCCAGCAGGGAGGAGGGCTCCTATAATTCACCCCTCCACTTT.